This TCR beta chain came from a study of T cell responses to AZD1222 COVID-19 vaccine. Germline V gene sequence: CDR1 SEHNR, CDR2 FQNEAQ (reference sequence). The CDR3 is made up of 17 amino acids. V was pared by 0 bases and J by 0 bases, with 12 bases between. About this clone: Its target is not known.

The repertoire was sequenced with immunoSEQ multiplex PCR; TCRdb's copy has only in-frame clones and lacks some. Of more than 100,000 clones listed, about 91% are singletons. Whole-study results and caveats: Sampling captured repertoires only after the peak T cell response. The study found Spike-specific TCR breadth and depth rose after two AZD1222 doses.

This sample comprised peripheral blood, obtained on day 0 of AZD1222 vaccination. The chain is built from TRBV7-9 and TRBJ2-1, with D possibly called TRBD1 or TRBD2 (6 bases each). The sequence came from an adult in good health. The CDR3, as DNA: TGTGCCAGCAGCTTAGCGGTAGGGGGGCTCTCCTACAATGAGCAGTTCTTC. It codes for CASSLAVGGLSYNEQFF.